The next 9 T cell receptor beta chains were all read from a single sample in a study of blood T cells in healthy people across ages. Together with a sample-barcoded 5' primer, a J-beta primer mix was included in a second PCR lasting 7 to 11 cycles. A single record per CDR3 protein comes from TCRdb applying MiXCR to the 5' RACE reads. The sample holds more than 1,400,000 distinct CDR3 sequences; about 40% are singletons and the top ten take 7.9%. The specimen was blood. The receptors were sampled from a woman aged 18-30 years in good health.

The CDR3 DNA sequence: TGTGCCAGCAGCTCAACCGGGACTAGCGGGAGGGCAAGATGGGATACGCAGTATTTT. Protein sequence: CASSSTGTSGRARWDTQYF. The chain combines TRBV2 with TRBJ2-3; 16 bases align to TRBD2. This CDR3 comprises 19 residues. V lost 6 bases to trimming and J lost 6 bases; unmatched junction nucleotides: 15. The germline CDR1 and CDR2 sequences are SNHLY and FYNNEI.

The chain has TRBV10-3 and TRBJ2-7; no firm D call. Between the trimmed V and J ends, which lost 2 bases and 12 bases, there was a span of 14 bases. The CDR3 spans 12 residues. Germline-derived CDR1 and CDR2 are ENHRY and SYGVKD. The CDR3 DNA reads TGTGCCATCAGTGAGGGCAAAGGAGAGTCGTACTTC. Its protein product is CAISEGKGESYF.

This clonotype was observed many times. This chain links TRBV11-2 with TRBJ2-5; TRBD2 agrees at 7 bases. The germline V gene has CDR1 SGHAT and CDR2 FQNNGV. V was clipped by 5 bases and J by 5 bases; unmatched bases: 14. The CDR3 spans 16 residues. The CDR3: CASSTLAGTRSETQYF. The CDR3 DNA reads TGTGCCAGCAGCACATTAGCGGGTACGCGGTCGGAGACCCAGTACTTC.

The rearrangement links TRBV20-1 to TRBJ2-4; D is uncertain. The germline gives CDR1 DFQATT, CDR2 SNEGSKA (reference sequence). V was shortened by 3 bases and J by 0 bases, with 9 bases between the two germline ends. There are 14 residues in the CDR3. This chain's CDR3 is CSASPDLAKNIQYF. In DNA, the CDR3 is TGCAGTGCTAGTCCGGACCTAGCCAAAAACATTCAGTACTTC.

This sequence joins TRBV12-3 or TRBV12-4 and TRBJ2-3; possibly TRBD1 for D (5 bases). The germline V and J ends were trimmed by 3 bases and 7 bases, with 11 bases remaining between them. CDR3 length: 13 residues. The CDR3 DNA follows: TGTGCCAGCAGTTTGAGTGGGGCGAATACGCAGTATTTT. This gives the protein CASSLSGANTQYF.

The genes are TRBV7-2 and TRBJ1-2; TRBD1 aligns across 8 bases. Germline CDR1 reads SGHTA; CDR2 reads FQGNSA. The CDR3 extends over 15 amino acids. Trimming at V came to 4 bases and at J to 4 bases, leaving 8 bases not matched to a gene. CDR3 DNA sequence: TGTGCCAGCAGCTCCCAGGGGGCATTGGGCTATGGCTACACCTTC. This gives the protein CASSSQGALGYGYTF.

This clonotype has only a few counts. The J gene is TRBJ2-5, the V gene TRBV3-1; TRBD2 aligns across 9 bases. The trim removed 1 base at V and 3 bases at J, leaving 3 bases unmatched. Germline assignment: CDR1 LGHDT and CDR2 YNNKEL (reference sequence). The CDR3 has 15 amino acids. The CDR3: CASSQVIAGEETQYF. CDR3 bases: TGTGCCAGCAGCCAAGTGATAGCGGGGGAAGAGACCCAGTACTTC.

This clonotype appeared many times. The chain uses TRBV20-1 and TRBJ2-1, with TRBD1 identical over 8 bases. V lost 0 bases and J lost 6; bases outside the gene matches: 13. The germline CDR1 and CDR2 sequences are DFQATT and SNEGSKA (reference sequence). The CDR3 sequence is 17 residues long. In DNA form, the CDR3 reads TGCAGTGCTAGAGATGGAGGGGACAGGACTGTCAGCAATGAGCAGTTCTTC. Its protein product is CSARDGGDRTVSNEQFF.

The chain links TRBV16 to TRBJ1-5; D remains unclear. The CDR3 runs to 13 residues. Germline assignment: CDR1 KGHSY and CDR2 FQNENV. V was clipped by 7 bases and J by 3 bases, with 10 bases between them. The chain's CDR3 is CASKGRNNQPQHF. The CDR3 DNA reads as TGTGCCAGCAAGGGTAGGAACAATCAGCCCCAGCATTTT.